These 14 T cell receptor beta chains share one sample of origin, sequenced in a study of blood T cells in healthy people across ages. Alongside a J-beta primer mix, a sample-barcoded 5' primer served in a second PCR lasting roughly 6 to 12 cycles. MiXCR, applied by TCRdb to the 5' RACE reads, yields one record per CDR3 protein. The sample carries some 640,000 distinct CDR3 sequences, approximately 30% recorded once. Source material: blood. These receptors came from a woman older than 75 in good health.

This clonotype was recorded many times. The chain joins TRBV6-1 to TRBJ2-4, with D perhaps TRBD2 (7 bases). Germline CDR1 MNHNS, CDR2 SASEGT. The CDR3 is 15 amino acids. The V end was cut by 5 bases, the J end by 0 bases, with 11 bases between. CDR3 sequence reads: CASSREGVAKNIQYF. The CDR3 DNA reads as TGTGCCAGCAGTAGGGAGGGGGTAGCCAAAAACATTCAGTACTTC.

This clonotype has only one observation. The chain carries TRBV6-2 or TRBV6-3 and TRBJ2-7; D might be TRBD2 (6 bases). The V end was cut by 5 bases, the J end by 3 bases, with 8 bases between. Germline assignment: CDR1 MNHEY and CDR2 SVGEGT. This CDR3 is built from 12 residues. This chain's CDR3 is CASSQGLYEQYV. The CDR3 DNA sequence: TGTGCCAGCAGTCAGGGACTCTACGAGCAGTACGTC.

The table lists this clonotype with a few counts. V gene TRBV6-5 combines with J gene TRBJ2-7; 9 bases agree with TRBD1. The J call may be incorrect, as the DNA end agrees better with TRBJ2-5. The germline gives CDR1 MNHEY, CDR2 SVGAGI. The CDR3 runs to 15 residues. In nucleotides, the CDR3 is TGTGCCAGCAGTTACTCCGGGACAGGGAAAGAGACCCAGTACTTC. The encoded protein is CASSYSGTGKETQYF.

In its sample, this clonotype was seen a few times. The chain carries TRBV30 and TRBJ1-5; no clear D. The CDR3 has 14 amino acids. V lost 4 bases and J lost 6, with 16 bases in between. Per germline, CDR1 GTSNPN and CDR2 SVGIG (reference sequence). In nucleotides, the CDR3 is TGTGCCTGGAAAAGGCAGACCTCTCCTCAGCCCCAGCATTTT. It yields the protein CAWKRQTSPQPQHF.

The chain employs TRBV7-2 and TRBJ1-2; no clear D. CDR3 length: 15 amino acids. Germline loops: CDR1 SGHTA, CDR2 FQGNSA. Between the trimmed V and J ends, which lost 1 base and 7 bases, there was a span of 16 bases. The CDR3 loop is CASSLDGQPGGGYTF. CDR3 coding DNA: TGTGCCAGCAGCTTAGACGGTCAGCCAGGCGGTGGCTACACCTTC.

This clonotype appeared a few times. A read error may account for a junction end that differs from germline. The J gene is TRBJ1-5, the V gene TRBV7-2, with D unresolved. The CDR3 covers 14 residues. Germline V gives CDR1 SGHTA, CDR2 FQGNSA. CDR3 sequence (DNA): TGTGCCAACAGCCTGATGGGGTGGGATCAGCCCCAGCATTTT. This translates into CANSLMGWDQPQHF.

The chain employs TRBV5-1 and TRBJ2-7, with D possibly being TRBD1 (5 bases). The V and J ends lost 3 bases and 2 bases respectively, with 15 bases between them. Germline loops: CDR1 SGHRS, CDR2 YFSETQ. The CDR3 loop spans 15 amino acids. The CDR3 nucleotides are TGCGCCAGCAGCTCGTACGGACATACAACCTACGAGCAGTACTTC. As protein: CASSSYGHTTYEQYF.

This chain joins TRBV12-3 or TRBV12-4 and TRBJ1-5; 8 bases are shared with TRBD1. Trimming removed 3 bases from V and 8 bases from J; junction bases left unmatched: 15. The CDR3 consists of 17 residues. CDR3 sequence (DNA): TGTGCCAGCAGTTTCCGCCCGGACCGACAGGGGAAAGAGCCCCAGCATTTT. Its translation is CASSFRPDRQGKEPQHF.

Ten or more counts support this clonotype. The chain links TRBV5-1 to TRBJ2-7; D not certain. Germline CDR1 SGHRS, CDR2 YFSETQ. Deletions cut 4 bases from V and 4 bases from J, with 15 bases between. The CDR3 runs 14 residues. CDR3 sequence (DNA): TGCGCCAGCAGCGTGATTTGGTCCGAATACGAGCAGTACTTC. This encodes CASSVIWSEYEQYF.

This clonotype was detected ten times or more. The V and J genes are TRBV7-2 and TRBJ2-7, with 10 bases fitting TRBD2. The length of the CDR3 is 16 residues. Germline CDR1 SGHTA, CDR2 FQGNSA. V trimming: 6 bases; J trimming: 3 bases; junction bases outside the gene matches: 11. The CDR3 nucleotides are TGTGCCAGCAGTCTAGGGGCTAGCGGGGGTGACTACGAGCAGTACTTC. Amino acids: CASSLGASGGDYEQYF.

In regard to this clonotype: It may be a read error: a sequence one base away is much more abundant. DNA for the CDR3: TGTGTCAGCAGCTTAGCCGGGACAGGGGGCTTCAGCTCCTACGAGCAGTACTTC. As protein: CVSSLAGTGGFSSYEQYF. J is TRBJ2-7 and V is TRBV7-9; 12 nucleotides line up with TRBD1. The CDR3 extends over 18 amino acids. CDR1 SEHNR and CDR2 FQNEAQ come from the germline V gene (reference sequence).

This clonotype has a count of ten or more. The V and J genes are TRBV20-1 and TRBJ1-1, with TRBD1 as a possible D gene (5 bases). Per germline, CDR1 DFQATT and CDR2 SNEGSKA (reference sequence). Trimming pared 5 bases from V and 1 base from J, leaving 8 bases between. The CDR3 totals 12 residues. In DNA form, the CDR3 reads TGCAGTGCTCGGGGACGGAACACTGAAGCTTTCTTT. The encoded protein is CSARGRNTEAFF.

Of note for this clonotype: Germline is not matched at one junction end, which may reflect a read error. The rearrangement links TRBV20-1 to TRBJ2-5, with D perhaps TRBD2 (7 bases). The germline gives CDR1 DFQATT, CDR2 SNEGSKA (reference sequence). The CDR3 length is 17 residues. The CDR3 sequence is CSAGDLLGGAPYNEQYF. DNA of the CDR3: TGCAGTGCTGGAGATCTGTTGGGGGGGGCCCCCTACAATGAGCAGTACTTC.

This clonotype was found many times. Here the CDR3 DNA reads TGTGCCAGCAGCCAGGCAGGATATAGCAATCAGCCCCAGCATTTT. Residues: CASSQAGYSNQPQHF. The chain joins TRBV3-1 to TRBJ1-5; D gene unclear. The CDR3 consists of 15 residues. Trimming shortened V by 3 bases and J by 0 bases, and 9 bases separated the two germline ends. Germline assignment: CDR1 LGHDT and CDR2 YNNKEL (reference sequence).